The 19 T cell receptor beta chains reported below all come from one sample, sequenced in a study of shared clonotypes between healthy human individuals. Data came from immunoSEQ multiplex PCR; TCRdb stores just in-frame clones and leaves some out. The sample has approximately 2,300,000 clones, about nine tenths seen once. Sequencing used naive CD4+ T cells from PBMCs. The sample's subset: CD45RA+ positively selected. The receptors shown here come from a man younger than 30 in good health. Some clones in this sample may be carry-over from other donors' samples.

The chain carries TRBV5-4 and TRBJ1-2, with 8 positions matching TRBD1. Losses at the gene ends were 2 bases for V and 2 bases for J; bases not matched to a gene: 5. This CDR3 region has 15 residues. The germline CDR1 and CDR2 sequences are SGHNT and YYREEE (reference sequence). In nucleotides, the CDR3 is TGTGCCAGCAGCTTCTCCACAGGGGGGAACTATGGCTACACCTTC. Amino acids: CASSFSTGGNYGYTF.

The CDR3 loop is CSASLVTAFF. In DNA, the CDR3 is TGCAGTGCTAGCTTGGTCACGGCTTTCTTT. V gene TRBV20-1 combines with J gene TRBJ1-1, with D hard to call. This CDR3 is built from 10 residues. V gave up 3 bases and J gave up 11 bases, with 10 bases separating them. The germline V gene has CDR1 DFQATT and CDR2 SNEGSKA (reference sequence).

The chain combines TRBV11-2 with TRBJ2-3; 10 nucleotides agree with TRBD2. This CDR3 comprises 16 residues. V shed 7 bases and J 2 bases; nucleotides not matched to a gene: 9. Germline V lookup: CDR1 SGHAT, CDR2 FQNNGV. The CDR3 sequence: CASKLAGGRNTDTQYF. The CDR3 coding sequence is TGTGCCAGCAAATTAGCGGGAGGACGAAACACAGATACGCAGTATTTT.

V is TRBV19 and J is TRBJ2-2; TRBD2 matches at 7 bases. With V trimmed by 9 bases and J by 5 bases, 18 bases remained unmatched. The CDR3 runs to 17 residues. The V gene's germline CDR1 is LNHDA and CDR2 SQIVND (reference sequence). This chain's CDR3 is CASRSASSGTRTGELFF. CDR3 nucleotides: TGTGCCAGCCGATCAGCATCCAGCGGGACCCGAACCGGGGAGCTGTTTTTT. Full variable domain (remainder filled in from reference TRBV19 and TRBJ2-2): DGGITQSPKYLFRKEGQNVTLSCEQNLNHDAMYWYRQDPGQGLRLIYYSQIVNDFQKGDIAEGYSVSREKKESFPLTVTSAQKNPTAFYLCASRSASSGTRTGELFFGEGSRLTVL.

V usage is TRBV28 and J usage is TRBJ1-4; 9 nucleotides line up with TRBD1. Germline V CDR1 and CDR2: MDHEN, SYDVKM. The CDR3 runs 15 residues. Trimming took 1 base from V and 7 from J; bases not matched to a gene: 4. The CDR3 reads CASSLSHRGREKLFF. The CDR3 DNA follows: TGTGCCAGCAGTTTATCCCACAGGGGGCGTGAAAAACTGTTTTTT.

Comment on this clone: Other nucleotide sequences in the sample specify the same CDR3. The chain combines TRBV29-1 with TRBJ1-4; a possible D gene is TRBD1 (5 bases). This CDR3 is 12 amino acids long. V was clipped by 4 bases and J by 4 bases, with 7 bases between them. The germline V gene encodes CDR1 SQVTM and CDR2 ANQGSEA. The CDR3 DNA sequence: TGCAGCGTTGCCGGGGGTAATGAAAAACTGTTTTTT. It specifies CSVAGGNEKLFF.

This chain joins TRBV29-1 and TRBJ2-5, with TRBD2 matching 12 bases. The CDR3 runs to 18 residues. Germline V gene data show CDR1 as SQVTM and CDR2 as ANQGSEA. After removal of 2 bases from V and 4 bases from J, the junction contained 14 bases not matched to a gene. The CDR3 DNA is TGCAGCGTTGAAAAAAGGGGGCTAGCGGGAGGGCGTAGAGAGACCCAGTACTTC. Protein product: CSVEKRGLAGGRRETQYF. Full variable domain (missing parts from reference TRBV29-1 and TRBJ2-5): SAVISQKPSRDICQRGTSLTIQCQVDSQVTMMFWYRQQPGQSLTLIATANQGSEATYESGFVIDKFPISRPNLTFSTLTVSNMSPEDSSIYLCSVEKRGLAGGRRETQYFGPGTRLLVL.

The chain uses TRBV5-6 and TRBJ1-1, with TRBD1 matching 8 bases. CDR1 is SGHDT and CDR2 is YYEEEE in the germline V gene. The CDR3 spans 19 residues. The trim removed 3 bases at V and 3 bases at J, leaving 19 bases unmatched. The CDR3 here is CASSSGGRVLWGQDTEAFF. The CDR3 DNA reads TGTGCCAGCAGCTCCGGGGGGCGCGTACTTTGGGGACAGGACACTGAAGCTTTCTTT. Using reference TRBV5-6 and TRBJ1-1 for the parts outside the CDR3, the full variable domain is DAGVTQSPTHLIKTRGQQVTLRCSPKSGHDTVSWYQQALGQGPQFIFQYYEEEERQRGNFPDRFSGHQFPNYSSELNVNALLLGDSALYLCASSSGGRVLWGQDTEAFFGQGTRLTVV.

The chain combines TRBV25-1 with TRBJ1-3; 9 bases are a match to TRBD1. The CDR3 runs 15 residues. V lost 6 bases and J lost 3; bases outside the gene matches: 6. Germline values: CDR1 MGHDK, CDR2 SYGVNS. The CDR3 DNA follows: TGTGCCAGCAGAACAGGGGGCGCAGATGGAAACACCATATATTTT. This encodes CASRTGGADGNTIYF. The full variable domain, in which reference TRBV25-1 and TRBJ1-3 provide the parts outside the CDR3, is EADIYQTPRYLVIGTGKKITLECSQTMGHDKMYWYQQDPGMELHLIHYSYGVNSTEKGDLSSESTVSRIRTEHFPLTLESARPSHTSQYLCASRTGGADGNTIYFGEGSWLTVV.

This sequence joins TRBV11-2 and TRBJ2-5, with a weak D call TRBD2 (6 bases). The J call may be mistaken, given a closer DNA end match to TRBJ2-7. The CDR3 is made up of 15 amino acids. CDR1 and CDR2 from the germline V gene are SGHAT and FQNNGV. The chain's CDR3 is CASSFSLASSYEQYF. The CDR3 bases are TGTGCCAGCAGCTTCTCCCTAGCGTCGTCCTACGAGCAGTACTTC.

The chain employs TRBV5-4 and TRBJ2-2; 12 nucleotides line up with TRBD1. V shed 3 bases and J 10 bases; nucleotides not matched to a gene: 7. CDR3 length: 15 residues. Per the germline V gene, CDR1 is SGHNT and CDR2 is YYREEE (reference sequence). This chain's CDR3 is CASSYRDRGPKELFF. Here the CDR3 DNA reads TGTGCCAGCAGCTACCGGGACAGGGGGCCGAAGGAGCTGTTTTTT.

With regard to this clone: The same CDR3 can be traced to other DNA sequences in this sample. The rearrangement links TRBV9 to TRBJ1-3; D possibly corresponds to TRBD1 (5 bases). With 0 bases removed from V and 4 bases from J, the gap between germline ends came to 5 bases. In germline, CDR1 is SGDLS, CDR2 YYNGEE. The CDR3 runs to 13 residues. The CDR3 bases are TGTGCCAGCAGCGTAGCAGGGGGAAACACCATATATTTT. Translating gives CASSVAGGNTIYF.

The V and J genes are TRBV30 and TRBJ1-4; D uncertain. Germline lookup yields CDR1 GTSNPN and CDR2 SVGIG (reference sequence). This CDR3 comprises 14 residues. The CDR3 coding sequence is TGTGCTGGAGGTTTAGGGAACCCTAATGAAAAACTGTTTTTT. This sequence encodes CAGGLGNPNEKLFF.

The chain is built from TRBV2 and TRBJ2-7, with 7 nucleotides matching TRBD2. The V gene's germline CDR1 is SNHLY and CDR2 FYNNEI. The ends lost 6 bases at V and 5 bases at J; junction bases unmatched: 10. The CDR3 is 14 residues long. The CDR3 loop reads CASSLGGVFDEQYF. CDR3 nucleotides: TGTGCCAGCAGCCTGGGGGGGGTGTTCGACGAGCAGTACTTC.

This chain links TRBV5-1 with TRBJ2-3; possible D gene TRBD2, 5 bases. With 4 bases removed from V and 3 bases from J, the gap between germline ends came to 15 bases. The length of the CDR3 is 15 residues. Germline CDR1 SGHRS, CDR2 YFSETQ. The CDR3 region is CASSKDRPGTDTQYF. The CDR3 bases are TGCGCCAGCAGCAAGGACCGACCGGGGACAGATACGCAGTATTTT.

This rearrangement joins TRBV10-2 to TRBJ1-3; the D gene is possibly TRBD1 (6 bases). The CDR3 length is 14 residues. V lost 6 bases, J lost 4 bases, and 13 bases lay in between. Germline assignment: CDR1 WSHSY and CDR2 SAAADI. The CDR3 bases are TGCGCCAGCAGACAGGGAGCTACCGGAAACACCATATATTTT. Protein: CASRQGATGNTIYF.

Details on this clone: Other DNA sequences within the sample encode an identical CDR3. The genes are TRBV11-3 and TRBJ2-3; D call uncertain. Trimming stripped 0 bases from V and 0 bases from J, with 7 bases between. Germline loops: CDR1 SGHNT, CDR2 YENEEA. The length of the CDR3 is 15 residues. CDR3 sequence (DNA): TGTGCCAGCAGCTTAGATGCAGGAAGCACAGATACGCAGTATTTT. Its translation is CASSLDAGSTDTQYF.

The V gene is TRBV11-1, the J gene TRBJ2-1; 7 positions match TRBD1. V was clipped by 4 bases and J by 1 base; unmatched bases: 7. CDR1 and CDR2 (germline): SGHAT, FQDESV (reference sequence). This CDR3 region has 16 residues. The CDR3 region is CASSSRTGSSYNEQFF. The CDR3 DNA reads TGTGCCAGCAGCTCTCGGACAGGATCGTCCTACAATGAGCAGTTCTTC.

A note on this clone: At the DNA level, this CDR3 is encoded by other sequences in the same sample as well. The chain carries TRBV5-1 and TRBJ2-7; TRBD2 aligns across 12 bases. The CDR3 loop spans 15 amino acids. Germline V gene lookup returns CDR1 SGHRS and CDR2 YFSETQ. V was pared by 5 bases and J by 0 bases, with 3 bases of the junction left unmatched. Written as DNA, the CDR3 is TGCGCCAGCAGGCCGACTAGCGGGAGCTCCTACGAGCAGTACTTC. This translates into CASRPTSGSSYEQYF.